This T cell receptor beta chain was recovered during a study of regulatory T cells in long-lasting Graves disease (dated by TCRdb to about 2021). About the study as a whole: Patients with newly diagnosed Graves' disease had been on antithyroid drugs for under 3 months. Peripheral blood TCR sequencing and RNA sequencing compared persistent Graves' disease patients with newly diagnosed Graves' disease patients. The study was registered as a clinical trial and conducted in China. A total of roughly 35 samples were covered by TCR sequencing, comprising some 13 persistent and around 20 newly diagnosed Graves' disease patients.

On this clonotype: This clone's antigen is unknown. No quality values exist for individual bases; no much larger clone is one base distant.

The library was prepared using multiplex PCR. TCRdb shows the sequencer as Illumina HiSeq 4000. TCR beta libraries were built with iRepertoire HTBI primers and Arm-PCR amplification of CDR3 regions. PCR products were gel purified before sequencing. The paper's processing steps were these. Gene usage analysis of CDR3 amino acid clonotypes used the 62 TRBV and 11 to 15 TRBJ segments found across samples. COPE and FqMerger were used to merge filtered high-quality paired reads into contigs. BLAST was used to align contigs to IMGT TRBV, TRBD and TRBJ reference genes, with CDR3 defined following IMGT. Any clonotype with a frequency above 0.1% was classified as a highly expanded clone. Shannon entropy was used to measure repertoire diversity, and the Gini coefficient was used to measure V-J evenness. Public clonotypes were defined as clonotypes shared by more than one individual. Using fastp trimming at Q25 and MiXCR clonotype assembly, TCRdb reanalyzed the public sequencing data and kept in-frame beta chains. Identical CDR3 proteins give one entry, which carries the most common genes and DNA. V and J calls and clone size were set by TCRdb, not the authors. This sample comprises 510,000 or so distinct CDR3 sequences, more than 10% of them detected only once. Together, the top ten hold around 9.3% of the sample.

Spanning cysteine to phenylalanine, the CDR3 consists of 10 amino acids. Only CDR3 DNA remains: 30 bases, in frame from the first base. V is reduced by 6 bases and J by 10 bases, leaving a spacing of 7 bases between them. CDR1 SNHLY and CDR2 FYNNEI were looked up in the germline V gene. What the authors observed across the whole study: Sequencing and analysis were limited to the TCR beta chain. A larger number of public clonotypes was shared among persistent patients (fewer than 3,000) than among newly diagnosed patients (approximately 930). As a limitation, the authors acknowledged that the small sample size may reduce accuracy. Persistent disease showed preferential use of TRBV28, TRBJ1-2 and TRBJ2-5, whereas newly diagnosed disease favored TRBV20-1 and TRBJ2-1. Peripheral blood alone was examined, since thyroid tissue, which constituted the primary lesion, could not be accessed. Lower TCR Shannon entropy and fewer highly expanded clones were observed in persistent Graves' disease patients than in newly diagnosed patients, which suggested clonal expansion.

The time point tag for this specimen amounts to: newly diagnosed GD, antithyroid drugs for less than 3 months. For both TCR sequencing and RNA sequencing, RNA was extracted from PBMCs using TRIzol. Graves' disease was diagnosed according to American Thyroid Association guidelines. Patients for the study were recruited at an endocrinology department in Xi'an, China. Each patient gave roughly 8.4 milliliters of peripheral blood, collected in an EDTA anticoagulant tube. Ficoll Paque Plus density gradient separation was used to isolate PBMCs, and no further T cell sorting was done. An Agilent 2100 Bioanalyzer and agarose gel were used to check RNA quality, while a NanoDrop 2000 measured RNA concentration. Separately, the same data were catalogued under a study of T cells in Graves' hyperthyroidism and ophthalmopathy. The second paper states: Graves' hyperthyroidism was defined as stable when no progression to ophthalmopathy occurred over 18 months of follow-up. Hyperthyroidism patients were aged 18 to 65 years and newly diagnosed, with disease duration of less than 2 months. Any patient with an uncontrolled infection, another autoimmune disease, pregnancy or lactation was excluded. Clinical symptoms, serum thyroxine and TRAb, thyroid ultrasound, and orbital computed tomography formed the basis for the diagnoses. The first round of RT-PCR for the TCR CDR3 was performed with the HTBI primer set and the Qiagen OneStep RT-PCR kit. Most expanded thyroid clonotypes (frequency above 0.001) were also detected in blood, a finding suggesting that blood repertoires may reflect thyroid immune responses. A model built on a 13 V-J signature distinguished ophthalmopathy from stable hyperthyroidism, reaching roughly 88% sensitivity and about 81% specificity in cross-validation and 80%/75% in testing. In validation, progression to ophthalmopathy was predicted by the model with 65% to 71% sensitivity and roughly 76% specificity, a median of approximately 6.5 months before onset. TCR V-J signatures able to tell the groups apart were searched for in a discovery cohort of more than 90 patients, of whom roughly 42 had Graves' ophthalmopathy and some 60 had stable Graves' hyperthyroidism. An independent validation cohort of fewer than 20 hyperthyroidism patients and about 15 patients who later progressed to ophthalmopathy tested prospective prediction of ophthalmopathy. The 100 discovery patients were randomly split 7:3 into training and test sets. The study also compared thyroid tissue and blood T-cell repertoires from about six Graves' hyperthyroidism patients. After sampling, hyperthyroidism patients received methimazole starting at 30 mg daily, and ophthalmopathy patients received high-dose intravenous methylprednisolone. The libraries were constructed in a second round of multiplex PCR and then size-selected and purified. Sequencing of the libraries was done on an Illumina HiSeq2000 using paired-end 100 bp reads. SOAPnuke was used to process the raw data, removing reads that contained adapters or uncalled bases, had a mean Phred below 15, or lacked an exact match to the constant primer or identifier. High-quality paired reads were merged with COPE v1.2.5, and unique nucleotide sequences were defined as clonotypes. Clonotypes were aligned to IMGT TRBV, TRBD and TRBJ reference segments using MiTCR v1.1. The analysis included only V-J combinations with a frequency above 0.0001, which together covered 99% to 99.2% of the repertoires. A TCS score was defined as the ratio of F50 (clonal expansion) to E x V (chaos), with BLOSUM62-based TCRdist applied between CDR3 peptides within each V-J. Welch's t-statistics and random forest reduced roughly 530 V-J features to under 15, which were used in a naive Bayes classifier (R e1071). Sample size was not statistically predetermined, and blinding of investigators to group allocation was not performed. According to the paper, TCR Vbeta CDR3 sequencing was carried out on 135 peripheral blood samples, which came from 40 to 45 ophthalmopathy, around 75 hyperthyroidism and roughly 17 progressor patients.

Here the chain combines TRBV2 and TRBJ2-1; no D gene is confidently identified. The sequence was obtained from a woman aged 25 to 39 with Graves disease. Donor details come from another sample of the same person, matched by shared clones. Specimen: peripheral blood mononuclear cells (PBMCs), collected at new diagnosis, from a patient treated with antithyroid drugs. In nucleotide form, the sequence is TGTGCCAGCAGCACCGGCGAGCAGTTCTTC. The resulting protein is CASSTGEQFF.